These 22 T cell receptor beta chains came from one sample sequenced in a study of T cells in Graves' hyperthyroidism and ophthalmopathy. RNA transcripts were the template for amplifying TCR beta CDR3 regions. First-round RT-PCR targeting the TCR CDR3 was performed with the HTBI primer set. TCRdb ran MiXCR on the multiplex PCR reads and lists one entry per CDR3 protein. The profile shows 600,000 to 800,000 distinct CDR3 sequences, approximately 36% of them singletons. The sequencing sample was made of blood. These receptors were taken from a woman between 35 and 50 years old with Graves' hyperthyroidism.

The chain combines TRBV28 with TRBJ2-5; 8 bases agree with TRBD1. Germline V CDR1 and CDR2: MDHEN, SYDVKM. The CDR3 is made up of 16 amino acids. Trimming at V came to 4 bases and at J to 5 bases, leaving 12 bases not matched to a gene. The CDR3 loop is CASSSGQGSRRETQYF. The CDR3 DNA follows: TGTGCCAGCAGTTCCGGACAGGGCTCTCGGAGGGAGACCCAGTACTTC. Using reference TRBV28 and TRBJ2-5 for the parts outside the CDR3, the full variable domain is DVKVTQSSRYLVKRTGEKVFLECVQDMDHENMFWYRQDPGLGLRLIYFSYDVKMKEKGDIPEGYSVSREKKERFSLILESASTNQTSMYLCASSSGQGSRRETQYFGPGTRLLVL.

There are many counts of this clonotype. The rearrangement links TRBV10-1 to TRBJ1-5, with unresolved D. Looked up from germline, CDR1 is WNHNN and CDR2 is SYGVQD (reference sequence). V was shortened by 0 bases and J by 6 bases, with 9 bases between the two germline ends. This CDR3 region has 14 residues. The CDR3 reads CASSESKSAQPQHF. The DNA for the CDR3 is TGCGCCAGCAGTGAGTCGAAATCCGCTCAGCCCCAGCATTTT.

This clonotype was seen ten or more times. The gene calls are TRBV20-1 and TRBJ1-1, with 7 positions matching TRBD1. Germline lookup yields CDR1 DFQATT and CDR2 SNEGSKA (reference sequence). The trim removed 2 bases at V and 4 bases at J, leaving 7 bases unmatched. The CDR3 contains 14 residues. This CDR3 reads CSARSPGQLTEAFF. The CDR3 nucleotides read TGCAGTGCTAGATCCCCGGGACAGCTCACTGAAGCTTTCTTT.

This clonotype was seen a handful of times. The CDR3: CASSVEGQGANEQYF. The DNA for the CDR3 is TGTGCCAGCAGCGTGGAGGGACAGGGGGCGAACGAGCAGTACTTC. The chain links TRBV9 to TRBJ2-7, with 12 bases identical to TRBD1. Trimming took 2 bases from V and 5 from J; bases not matched to a gene: 5. This CDR3 spans 15 amino acids. Germline CDR1 is SGDLS and CDR2 is YYNGEE. The full variable domain, with the rest looked up from reference TRBV9 and TRBJ2-7, is DSGVTQTPKHLITATGQRVTLRCSPRSGDLSVYWYQQSLDQGLQFLIQYYNGEERAKGNILERFSAQQFPDLHSELNLSSLELGDSALYFCASSVEGQGANEQYFGPGTRLTVT.

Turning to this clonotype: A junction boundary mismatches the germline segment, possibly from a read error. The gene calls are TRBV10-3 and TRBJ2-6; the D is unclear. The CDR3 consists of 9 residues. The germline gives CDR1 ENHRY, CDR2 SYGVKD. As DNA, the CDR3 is TGTGCCATCGAGTCAGGTACTGGGTTC. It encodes CAIESGTGF.

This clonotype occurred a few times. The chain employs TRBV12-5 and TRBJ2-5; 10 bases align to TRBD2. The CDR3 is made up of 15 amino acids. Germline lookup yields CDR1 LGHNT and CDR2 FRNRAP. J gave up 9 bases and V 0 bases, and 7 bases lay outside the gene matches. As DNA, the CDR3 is TGTGCTAGTGGTTTGGTACGAAGCGGGGGGGGTCCCCAGTACTTC. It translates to CASGLVRSGGGPQYF.

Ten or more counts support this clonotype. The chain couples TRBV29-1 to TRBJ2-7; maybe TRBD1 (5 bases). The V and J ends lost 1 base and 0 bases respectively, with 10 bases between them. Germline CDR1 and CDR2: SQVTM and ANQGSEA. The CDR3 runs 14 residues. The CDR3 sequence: CSVEGWGSSYEQYF. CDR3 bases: TGCAGCGTTGAAGGTTGGGGCAGCTCCTACGAGCAGTACTTC.

The CDR3 loop is CASSLDWANSYEQYF. The CDR3 DNA is TGTGCCAGCAGCTTGGACTGGGCGAACTCCTACGAGCAGTACTTC. This chain links TRBV7-9 with TRBJ2-7; D might be TRBD2 (5 bases). Germline V CDR1 and CDR2: SEHNR, FQNEAQ (reference sequence). This CDR3 is built from 15 residues. Trimming cost V 3 bases and J 0 bases, with 12 bases left between them.

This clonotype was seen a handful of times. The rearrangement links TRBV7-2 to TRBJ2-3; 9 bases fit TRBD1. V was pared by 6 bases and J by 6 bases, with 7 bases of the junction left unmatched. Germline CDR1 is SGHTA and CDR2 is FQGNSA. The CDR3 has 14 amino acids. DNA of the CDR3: TGTGCCAGCAGTATACAGGGGGCAGGTGATACGCAGTATTTT. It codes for CASSIQGAGDTQYF.

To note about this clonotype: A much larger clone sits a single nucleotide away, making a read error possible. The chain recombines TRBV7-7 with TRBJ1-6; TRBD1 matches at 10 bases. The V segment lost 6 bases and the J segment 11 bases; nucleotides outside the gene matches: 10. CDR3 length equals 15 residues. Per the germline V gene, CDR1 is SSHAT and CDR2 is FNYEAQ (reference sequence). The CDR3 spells CASSSGQGHGPPLHF. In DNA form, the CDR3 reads TGTGCCAGCAGTTCGGGACAGGGGCACGGTCCACCCCTCCACTTT. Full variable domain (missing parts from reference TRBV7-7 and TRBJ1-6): GAGVSQSPRYKVTKRGQDVTLRCDPISSHATLYWYQQALGQGPEFLTYFNYEAQPDKSGLPSDRFSAERPEGSISTLTIQRTEQRDSAMYRCASSSGQGHGPPLHFGNGTRLTVT.

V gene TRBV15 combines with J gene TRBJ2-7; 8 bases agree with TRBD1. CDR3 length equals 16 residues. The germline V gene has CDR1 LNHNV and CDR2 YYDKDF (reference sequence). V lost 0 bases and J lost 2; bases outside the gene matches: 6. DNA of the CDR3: TGTGCCACCAGCAGAGATTTTAGGACAGGGACCTACGAGCAGTACTTC. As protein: CATSRDFRTGTYEQYF.

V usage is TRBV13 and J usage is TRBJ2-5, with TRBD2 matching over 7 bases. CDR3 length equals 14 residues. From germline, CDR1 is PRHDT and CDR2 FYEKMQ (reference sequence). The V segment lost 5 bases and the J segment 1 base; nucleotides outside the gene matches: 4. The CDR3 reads CASSEGLTQETQYF. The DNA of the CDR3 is TGTGCCAGCAGCGAGGGACTAACCCAAGAGACCCAGTACTTC.

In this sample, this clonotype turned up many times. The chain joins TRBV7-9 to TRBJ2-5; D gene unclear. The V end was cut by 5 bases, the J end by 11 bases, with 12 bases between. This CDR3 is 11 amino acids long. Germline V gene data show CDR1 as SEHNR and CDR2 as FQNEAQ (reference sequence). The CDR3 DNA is TGTGCCAGCAGCCTCACCCAAGAACAGTACTTC. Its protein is CASSLTQEQYF.

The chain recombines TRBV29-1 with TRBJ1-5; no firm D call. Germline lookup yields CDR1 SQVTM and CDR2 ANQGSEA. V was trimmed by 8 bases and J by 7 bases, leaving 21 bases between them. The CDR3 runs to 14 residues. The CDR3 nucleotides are TGCAGCTTAGGTTGGAAGGGCACAGAACAGCCCCAGCATTTT. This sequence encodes CSLGWKGTEQPQHF.

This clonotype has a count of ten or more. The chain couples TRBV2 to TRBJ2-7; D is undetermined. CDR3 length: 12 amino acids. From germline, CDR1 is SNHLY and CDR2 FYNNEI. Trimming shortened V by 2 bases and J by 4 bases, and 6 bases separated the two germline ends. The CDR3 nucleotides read TGTGCCAGCAGTGAATGGGGTTACGAGCAGTACTTC. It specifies CASSEWGYEQYF.

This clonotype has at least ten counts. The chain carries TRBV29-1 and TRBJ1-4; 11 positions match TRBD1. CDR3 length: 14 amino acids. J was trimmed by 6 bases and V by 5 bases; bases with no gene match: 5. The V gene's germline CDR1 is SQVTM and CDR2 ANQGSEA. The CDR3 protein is CSVYTGQGDEKLFF. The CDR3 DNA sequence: TGCAGCGTTTACACGGGACAGGGGGATGAAAAACTGTTTTTT.

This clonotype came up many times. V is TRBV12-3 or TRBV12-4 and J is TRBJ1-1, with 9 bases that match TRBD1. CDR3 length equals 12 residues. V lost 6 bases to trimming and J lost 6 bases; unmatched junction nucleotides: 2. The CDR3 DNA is TGTGCCAGCAGGGACAGGGGTCCTGAAGCTTTCTTT. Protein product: CASRDRGPEAFF.

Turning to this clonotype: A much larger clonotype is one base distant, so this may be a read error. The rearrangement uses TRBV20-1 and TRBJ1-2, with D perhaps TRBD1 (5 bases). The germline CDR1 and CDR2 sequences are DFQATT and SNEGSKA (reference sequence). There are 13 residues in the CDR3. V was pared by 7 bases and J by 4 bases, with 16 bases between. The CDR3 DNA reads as TGCAGTGGTAGCTCACAGGACCCCTATGGCTACACCTTC. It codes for CSGSSQDPYGYTF.

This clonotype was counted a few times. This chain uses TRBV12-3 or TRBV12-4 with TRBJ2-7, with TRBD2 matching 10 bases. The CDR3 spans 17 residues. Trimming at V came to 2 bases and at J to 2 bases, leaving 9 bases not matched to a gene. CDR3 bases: TGTGCCAGCAGTTTAAAGAACCCCGGGACTAGCGCCTACGAGCAGTACTTC. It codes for CASSLKNPGTSAYEQYF.

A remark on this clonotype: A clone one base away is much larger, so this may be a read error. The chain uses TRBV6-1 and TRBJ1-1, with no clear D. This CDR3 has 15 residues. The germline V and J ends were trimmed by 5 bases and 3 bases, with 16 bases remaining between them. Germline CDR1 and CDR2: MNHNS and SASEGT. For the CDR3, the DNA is TGTGCCAGCAGTTGCGTGGAGGTGGTATACACTGAAGCTTTCTTT. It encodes CASSCVEVVYTEAFF.

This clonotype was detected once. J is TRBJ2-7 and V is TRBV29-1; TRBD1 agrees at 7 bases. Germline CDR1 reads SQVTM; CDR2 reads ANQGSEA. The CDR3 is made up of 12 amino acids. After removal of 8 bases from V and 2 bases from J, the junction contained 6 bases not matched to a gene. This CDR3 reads CSLGTDPYEQYF. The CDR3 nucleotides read TGCAGCTTGGGGACAGACCCCTACGAGCAGTACTTC.

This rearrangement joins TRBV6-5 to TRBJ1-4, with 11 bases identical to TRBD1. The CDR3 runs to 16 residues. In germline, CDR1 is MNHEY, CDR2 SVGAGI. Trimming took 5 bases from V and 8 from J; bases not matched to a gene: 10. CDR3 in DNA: TGTGCCAGCAGTGACCACGGACAGGGGGCGAAAGAAAAACTGTTTTTT. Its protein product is CASSDHGQGAKEKLFF.